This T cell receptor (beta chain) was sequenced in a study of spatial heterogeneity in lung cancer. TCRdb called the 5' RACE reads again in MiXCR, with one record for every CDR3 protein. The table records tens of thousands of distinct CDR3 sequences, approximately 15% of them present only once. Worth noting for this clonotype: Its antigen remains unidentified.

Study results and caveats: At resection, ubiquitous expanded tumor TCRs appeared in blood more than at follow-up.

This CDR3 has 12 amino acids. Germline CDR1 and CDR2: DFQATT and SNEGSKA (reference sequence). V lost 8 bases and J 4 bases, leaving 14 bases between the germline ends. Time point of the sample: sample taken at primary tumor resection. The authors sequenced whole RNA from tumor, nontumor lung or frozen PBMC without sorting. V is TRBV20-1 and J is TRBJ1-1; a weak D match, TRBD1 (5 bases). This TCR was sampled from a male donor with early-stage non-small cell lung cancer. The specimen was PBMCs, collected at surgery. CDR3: CSRRGVGTEAFF. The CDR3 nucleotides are TGCAGTCGGAGGGGCGTGGGCACTGAAGCTTTCTTT.